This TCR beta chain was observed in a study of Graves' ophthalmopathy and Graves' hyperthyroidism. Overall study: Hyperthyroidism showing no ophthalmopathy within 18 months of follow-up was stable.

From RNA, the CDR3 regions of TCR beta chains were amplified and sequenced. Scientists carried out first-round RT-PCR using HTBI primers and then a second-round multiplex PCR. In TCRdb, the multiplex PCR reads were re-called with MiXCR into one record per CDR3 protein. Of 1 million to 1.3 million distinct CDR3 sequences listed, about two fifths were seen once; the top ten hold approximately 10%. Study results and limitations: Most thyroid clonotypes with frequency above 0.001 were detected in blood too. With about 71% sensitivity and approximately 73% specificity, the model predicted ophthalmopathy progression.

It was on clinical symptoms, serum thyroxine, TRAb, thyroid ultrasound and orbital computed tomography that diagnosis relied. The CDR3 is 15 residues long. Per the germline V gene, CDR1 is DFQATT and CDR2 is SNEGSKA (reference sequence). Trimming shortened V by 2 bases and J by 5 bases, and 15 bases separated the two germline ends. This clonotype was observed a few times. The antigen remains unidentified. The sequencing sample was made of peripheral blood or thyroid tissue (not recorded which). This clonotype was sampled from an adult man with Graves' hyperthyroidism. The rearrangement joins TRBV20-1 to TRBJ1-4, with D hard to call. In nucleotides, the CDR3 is TGCAGTGCTAGAATGTCCGGGATACCAAATGAAAAACTGTTTTTT. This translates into CSARMSGIPNEKLFF.